This T cell receptor (beta chain) was sequenced in a study of T cells after yellow fever vaccination. Whole-study context: Fractions low in cell number were prepared with SMART-Seq v4 Ultra Low Input. Study outcomes and limitations: Reappearance after the booster was seen for most primary-vaccination clones, at 96% CD4 and about 90% CD8.

TCRdb recomputed calls from the 5' RACE reads with MiXCR, one row per CDR3 protein. The sample comprises 170,000 or so distinct CDR3 sequences, about 6% of which are singletons, and less than 3.5% rests with the top ten. As to this clonotype: The antigen remains unidentified.

Trimming left V 5 bases short and J 3 bases short, with 8 bases between. Germline CDR1 SGHAT, CDR2 FQNNGV. CDR3 size: 12 residues. This receptor was identified in a young man who received the YFV17D yellow fever vaccine. The material was CD4+ T cells sorted from PBMCs, obtained on the day of the first yellow fever vaccination. The J gene is TRBJ2-7, the V gene TRBV11-2, with D tentatively TRBD2 (6 bases). The CDR3 coding sequence is TGTGCCAGCAGCCGGGGGAACTACGAGCAGTACGTC. Residues: CASSRGNYEQYV.